The 29 T cell receptor beta chains in this list originate from one sample, sequenced in a study of response to subunit inactivated influenza vaccine listed by TCRdb under 2018. The library was made by RT-PCR. The instrument was an Illumina HiSeq 2500. The raw public data were reprocessed by TCRdb itself: fastp quality trimming at Q25, MiXCR clonotype calling, in-frame beta chains only. Entries that share a CDR3 protein sequence are merged under the most common genes and DNA. The sample has over 650,000 distinct CDR3 sequences on record, approximately 18% of them singletons. The ten largest clones represent roughly a tenth of the sample. Sequencing was performed on PBMCs from blood, taken approximately 5 days after vaccination. The receptor set was obtained from a man aged 45-65 years who received an inactivated influenza vaccine. Donor details come from another sample of the same person, matched by shared clones.

The chain has TRBV2 and TRBJ1-2, with TRBD1 matching 7 bases. CDR1 and CDR2 from the germline V gene are SNHLY and FYNNEI. This CDR3 has 13 residues. Germline trimming cut 4 bases from V and 5 bases from J; bases unmatched to any gene: 4. DNA for the CDR3: TGTGCCAGCAGTGGCTTGACAGGGTATGGCTACACCTTC. Translation: CASSGLTGYGYTF.

This clonotype was observed at least ten times. The V gene is TRBV7-6, the J gene TRBJ2-6; no definite D call. The germline V and J ends were trimmed by 2 bases and 1 base, with 3 bases remaining between them. This CDR3 comprises 14 residues. CDR1 is SGHVS, CDR2 FNYEAQ, per germline. CDR3 in amino acids: CASSLRSGANVLTF. CDR3 nucleotide sequence: TGTGCCAGCAGCTTAAGGTCTGGGGCCAACGTCCTGACTTTC.

This chain joins TRBV7-2 and TRBJ2-7; 9 nucleotides match TRBD2. The CDR3 is 13 amino acids. Germline CDR1 and CDR2: SGHTA and FQGNSA. V was clipped by 7 bases and J by 2 bases; unmatched bases: 3. The chain's CDR3 is CASNSGGPYEQYF. CDR3 coding DNA: TGTGCCAGCAATAGCGGGGGCCCCTACGAGCAGTACTTC.

The table lists this clonotype with many counts. The chain recombines TRBV20-1 with TRBJ2-7; the D gene is possibly TRBD2 (7 bases). In germline, CDR1 is DFQATT, CDR2 SNEGSKA (reference sequence). This CDR3 region has 14 residues. Trimming left V 5 bases short and J 3 bases short, with 17 bases between. The CDR3 bases are TGCAGTGCTCCCAAGTCGGGGGGCGTCTACGAGCAGTACTTC. This gives the protein CSAPKSGGVYEQYF.

The CDR3 nucleotides read TGTGCCACCAGTGATACCACGGACAGGGGAAAAAAAGAGACCCAGTACTTC. It encodes CATSDTTDRGKKETQYF. V is TRBV24-1 and J is TRBJ2-5; 9 bases line up with TRBD1. Per the germline V gene, CDR1 is KGHDR and CDR2 is SFDVKD. J was trimmed by 3 bases and V by 3 bases; bases with no gene match: 10. There are 17 residues in the CDR3.

This clonotype was observed a few times. The V call is TRBV20-1, the J call TRBJ2-5; D ambiguous. The CDR3 totals 14 residues. Trimming pared 4 bases from V and 5 bases from J, leaving 17 bases between. Germline V gene sequence: CDR1 DFQATT, CDR2 SNEGSKA (reference sequence). The DNA for the CDR3 is TGCAGTGCTACCTCCCCTAAACGAGATGAGACCCAGTACTTC. Translated: CSATSPKRDETQYF.

The V and J genes are TRBV2 and TRBJ2-2, with 9 positions matching TRBD1. CDR1 SNHLY and CDR2 FYNNEI come from the germline V gene. With 11 bases clipped from V and 8 bases from J, the junction kept 12 bases outside the gene matches. This CDR3 region has 14 residues. CDR3 DNA sequence: TGTGCCGGGGCCCCGGGACAGGGAATGGGGGAGCTGTTTTTT. Translation gives CAGAPGQGMGELFF. The variable domain in full, completed from reference TRBV2 and TRBJ2-2, reads EPEVTQTPSHQVTQMGQEVILRCVPISNHLYFYWYRQILGQKVEFLVSFYNNEISEKSEIFDDQFSVERPDGSNFTLKIRSTKLEDSAMYFCAGAPGQGMGELFFGEGSRLTVL.

CDR3 sequence (DNA): TGTGCCAGCAGCCAAGAATTCTCGGGACAGGGTGGTGAGCAGTACTTC. This codes for CASSQEFSGQGGEQYF. V and J are TRBV4-2 and TRBJ2-7; 9 bases align to TRBD1. The length of the CDR3 is 16 residues. CDR1 is LGHNA and CDR2 is YNFKEQ in the germline V gene. The V and J ends lost 0 bases and 7 bases, in that order; junction bases with no gene match: 10.

This chain connects TRBV5-1 to TRBJ2-1; 11 bases line up with TRBD2. The germline gives CDR1 SGHRS, CDR2 YFSETQ. The length of the CDR3 is 16 residues. Trimming at V came to 1 base and at J to 10 bases, leaving 10 bases not matched to a gene. The CDR3 region has the DNA TGCGCCAGCAGCTTGATGTATACTAGCGGGAGTCAAGAGCAGTTCTTC. Its translation: CASSLMYTSGSQEQFF.

This clonotype was picked up a small number of times. The rearrangement links TRBV4-3 to TRBJ2-1, with 11 positions matching TRBD2. The CDR3 runs to 20 residues. Losses at the gene ends were 0 bases for V and 9 bases for J; bases not matched to a gene: 19. Germline loops: CDR1 LGHNA, CDR2 YSLEER. CDR3 residues: CASSQDNRWGNSGREIEQFF. The CDR3 nucleotides read TGCGCCAGCAGCCAAGATAATCGGTGGGGGAATAGCGGGAGGGAGATTGAGCAGTTCTTC.

The V and J genes are TRBV10-3 and TRBJ1-2, with TRBD1 identical over 8 bases. This CDR3 region has 14 residues. Unmatched junction bases numbered 3, after V lost 2 bases and J lost 4 bases. Germline loops: CDR1 ENHRY, CDR2 SYGVKD. CDR3 sequence: CAISEGQGSYGYTF. DNA of the CDR3: TGTGCCATCAGTGAGGGACAGGGATCCTATGGCTACACCTTC.

The CDR3 DNA is TGTGCCAGCAGTCCACGGGACAGGGTTATGAACACTGAAGCTTTCTTT. Translated: CASSPRDRVMNTEAFF. V and J are TRBV2 and TRBJ1-1, with 9 nucleotides matching TRBD1. From germline, CDR1 is SNHLY and CDR2 FYNNEI. The CDR3 has 16 residues. V was clipped by 5 bases and J by 0 bases; unmatched bases: 7.

Only a few counts were recorded for this clonotype. The chain recombines TRBV6-5 with TRBJ1-5, with D perhaps TRBD1 (5 bases). Per germline, CDR1 MNHEY and CDR2 SVGAGI. Trimming took off 4 bases at V and 7 bases at J, with 17 bases between the two ends. CDR3 size: 15 residues. CDR3 region: CASSLIGGKGQPQHF. CDR3 coding DNA: TGTGCCAGCAGTTTAATCGGGGGGAAGGGACAGCCCCAGCATTTT.

The V and J genes are TRBV28 and TRBJ1-5; D is perhaps TRBD1 (6 bases). Germline CDR1 MDHEN, CDR2 SYDVKM. V lost 8 bases and J 1 base, leaving 6 bases between the germline ends. The CDR3 loop spans 12 amino acids. The CDR3 is CASDRSNQPQHF. CDR3 nucleotide sequence: TGTGCCAGCGACAGGAGCAATCAGCCCCAGCATTTT.

This clonotype was seen more than once but under ten times. This rearrangement joins TRBV4-3 to TRBJ2-5; D is unresolved. V was cut by 0 bases and J by 1 base, with 9 bases left in between. The CDR3 totals 15 residues. Germline CDR1 reads LGHNA; CDR2 reads YSLEER. The DNA of the CDR3 is TGCGCCAGCAGCCAAGATACGACGGCCCAAGAGACCCAGTACTTC. Its protein is CASSQDTTAQETQYF.

This clonotype has ten or more counts. The chain has TRBV6-2 or TRBV6-3 and TRBJ2-5; D tentatively fits TRBD1 or TRBD2 (5 bases each). V was clipped by 2 bases and J by 3 bases, with 10 bases between them. The CDR3 is made up of 14 amino acids. CDR1 and CDR2 from the germline V gene are MNHEY and SVGEGT. DNA for the CDR3: TGTGCCAGCAGTTACGGGGCGCGGGAAGAGACCCAGTACTTC. Protein product: CASSYGAREETQYF.

A few counts support this clonotype. The rearrangement joins TRBV20-1 to TRBJ2-7; no definite D call. CDR3 length: 15 amino acids. V was clipped by 4 bases and J by 3 bases, with 19 bases between them. In germline, CDR1 is DFQATT, CDR2 SNEGSKA (reference sequence). CDR3 protein: CSATPYGPQVYEQYF. CDR3 coding DNA: TGCAGTGCTACGCCATATGGGCCCCAGGTCTACGAGCAGTACTTC.

This chain connects TRBV6-1 to TRBJ2-2; D possibly corresponds to TRBD1 (5 bases). The CDR3 length is 15 residues. Between the trimmed V and J ends, which lost 6 bases and 3 bases, there was a span of 14 bases. Germline CDR1 MNHNS, CDR2 SASEGT. The CDR3 coding sequence is TGTGCCAGCAGCCGGCTTATAGGGGACACCGGGGAGCTGTTTTTT. Translation gives CASSRLIGDTGELFF.

V is TRBV6-2 or TRBV6-3 and J is TRBJ2-7; 7 bases align to TRBD1. The germline V gene encodes CDR1 MNHEY and CDR2 SVGEGT. V was pared by 6 bases and J by 2 bases, with 10 bases of the junction left unmatched. This CDR3 spans 15 amino acids. Here the CDR3 DNA reads TGTGCCAGCAGGGGAGAGACAGGGCGCACCTACGAGCAGTACTTC. This encodes CASRGETGRTYEQYF.

V usage is TRBV6-1 and J usage is TRBJ1-1; D unresolved. Germline assignment: CDR1 MNHNS and CDR2 SASEGT. The CDR3 is made up of 13 amino acids. Trimming took 5 bases from V and 5 from J, leaving 12 bases between them. The CDR3 protein is CASSTLSRTEAFF. The DNA of the CDR3 is TGTGCCAGCAGTACCCTAAGTCGAACTGAAGCTTTCTTT.

This clonotype was observed at least ten times. V and J are TRBV29-1 and TRBJ2-1; 9 nucleotides align to TRBD1. The ends lost 7 bases at V and 6 bases at J; junction bases unmatched: 10. Germline lookup yields CDR1 SQVTM and CDR2 ANQGSEA. This CDR3 spans 14 amino acids. The CDR3: CSAGGGQGSNEQFF. The CDR3 coding sequence is TGCAGCGCTGGGGGAGGACAGGGGTCCAATGAGCAGTTCTTC.

The chain recombines TRBV2 with TRBJ1-4; tentatively, D is TRBD1 (5 bases). V was shortened by 6 bases and J by 8 bases, with 13 bases between the two germline ends. Germline V gene sequence: CDR1 SNHLY, CDR2 FYNNEI. This CDR3 has 13 residues. This chain's CDR3 is CASRTAFGEKLFF. Here the CDR3 DNA reads TGTGCCAGCAGGACAGCCTTTGGCGAAAAACTGTTTTTT.

In regard to this clonotype: This may be a read error, as it is one base from a much larger clone. The CDR3 nucleotides are TGTGCCACCAGTGGCTTCACAGATACGCAGTATTTT. Translated, it gives CATSGFTDTQYF. The rearrangement joins TRBV24-1 to TRBJ2-3; the D is unclear. The CDR3 loop spans 12 amino acids. The germline gives CDR1 KGHDR, CDR2 SFDVKD. V was clipped by 5 bases and J by 2 bases, with 4 bases between them.

This clonotype was counted only a few times. The J gene is TRBJ2-7, the V gene TRBV7-8; D gene uncertain. The germline V gene encodes CDR1 SGHVS and CDR2 FQNEAQ. The length of the CDR3 is 15 residues. Trimming stripped 1 base from V and 2 bases from J, with 12 bases between. CDR3 region: CASSLVGPKTYEQYF. CDR3 nucleotides: TGTGCCAGCAGCTTAGTTGGCCCGAAAACCTACGAGCAGTACTTC.

The rearrangement uses TRBV7-9 and TRBJ2-1; 9 bases match TRBD2. CDR3 length: 14 residues. CDR1 and CDR2 (germline): SEHNR, FQNEAQ (reference sequence). Trimming removed 6 bases from V and 5 bases from J; junction bases left unmatched: 5. The CDR3 region has the DNA TGTGCCAGCAGGGTAATAGCGGGAGACAATGAGCAGTTCTTC. It translates to CASRVIAGDNEQFF.

This clonotype was seen a few times. The chain has TRBV5-1 and TRBJ2-3; D is uncertain. Trimming removed 0 bases at V and 4 bases at J, with 12 bases between. Germline lookup yields CDR1 SGHRS and CDR2 YFSETQ. The CDR3 totals 15 residues. The chain's CDR3 is CASSLAASPSDTQYF. CDR3 DNA: TGCGCCAGCAGCTTGGCGGCCAGTCCTTCAGATACGCAGTATTTT.

The sample holds a few counts of this clonotype. J is TRBJ1-6 and V is TRBV16; D unclear. Germline lookup yields CDR1 KGHSY and CDR2 FQNENV. The V gene lost 0 bases and the J gene lost 14 bases, with 20 bases spanning the gap. The CDR3 sequence is 16 residues long. CDR3 coding DNA: TGTGCCAGCAGCCAATCTTCCGTCATAAGGGATTCGGCCCTCCACTTT. Translated, it gives CASSQSSVIRDSALHF.

This clonotype was observed a few times. This chain links TRBV5-1 with TRBJ2-3; the match to TRBD1 covers 7 bases. This CDR3 has 15 amino acids. The ends lost 3 bases at V and 2 bases at J; junction bases unmatched: 6. Germline V lookup: CDR1 SGHRS, CDR2 YFSETQ. The CDR3 region is CASSWAGTVTDTQYF. CDR3 bases: TGCGCCAGCAGCTGGGCCGGGACAGTCACAGATACGCAGTATTTT.

V usage is TRBV5-6 and J usage is TRBJ2-5, with 8 bases fitting TRBD1. Germline CDR1 reads SGHDT; CDR2 reads YYEEEE. The CDR3 extends over 13 amino acids. After removal of 3 bases from V and 4 bases from J, the junction contained 2 bases not matched to a gene. The CDR3 sequence is CASSYDRGETQYF. Here the CDR3 DNA reads TGTGCCAGCAGCTATGACAGGGGAGAGACCCAGTACTTC.